Described below is a single T cell receptor (beta chain) sequence and its context. What it recognizes is unknown. J gave up 3 bases and V 9 bases, and 3 bases lay outside the gene matches. This CDR3 has 13 amino acids. The germline V gene has CDR1 SGHVS and CDR2 FQNEAQ. This entry belongs to a study of cytomegalovirus exposure and HLA in healthy donors. For the study at large: A data release that came early held roughly 80 million unique TCRs from HLA-typed donors.

The study's findings and limits: Roughly uniform sequencing depth across donors was assumed, possibly incorrectly. Some V segments, including TRBV6-2 and TRBV6-3, were excluded as indistinguishable.

PCR primers comprised 60 Vbeta and 13 Jbeta primers. TCRdb keeps only in-frame clones here, not all; method: immunoSEQ multiplex PCR. This table has approximately 140,000 clones, around 78% appearing once. The sequenced sample was PBMCs. This chain links TRBV7-8 with TRBJ2-5; 11 bases agree with TRBD2. The clonotype originates from a woman aged 50 to 65 in good health and CMV-seronegative. CDR3: CASTSGSKETQYF. CDR3 nucleotide sequence: TGTGCCAGTACTAGCGGGAGTAAAGAGACCCAGTACTTC. Drawing the rest from reference TRBV7-8 and TRBJ2-5, the complete variable domain is GAGVSQSPRYKVAKRGQDVALRCDPISGHVSLFWYQQALGQGPEFLTYFQNEAQLDKSGLPSDRFFAERPEGSVSTLKIQRTQQEDSAVYLCASTSGSKETQYFGPGTRLLVL.